These T cell receptor beta chains were read from a single sample in a study of response to subunit inactivated influenza vaccine. TCRdb redid the calling of the RT-PCR reads with MiXCR, one entry per CDR3 protein. The data hold about 800,000 distinct CDR3 sequences, with 21% observed a single time. The starting material was PBMCs from blood, obtained around 5 days after vaccination. These receptors came from a man aged 50-59 years who received an inactivated influenza vaccine. Both conserved end residues are part of each CDR3. The order of the fields is J gene, D gene, clone size, V gene, CDR3 DNA, CDR3 protein. The D gene is left open where the match is weak. Part of the rows lack a size; the others show once, few, many or a class for expanded clones.

TRBJ2-3 | NA | few | TRBV7-9 | TGTGCCAGCAGAAATAAAGATTTGAAGGGGCGAGCAGATACGCAGTATTTT | CASRNKDLKGRADTQYF
TRBJ2-3 | TRBD2 | few | TRBV24-1 | TGTGCCACCAGTGATTTGCGGGGGGGCCTGGATACGCAGTATTTT | CATSDLRGGLDTQYF
TRBJ1-1 | TRBD1 | NA | TRBV6-1 | TGTGCCAGCAGTCCCCCGGGGACAGGGGGAAGGGAACTAACTGAAGCTTTCTTT | CASSPPGTGGRELTEAFF
TRBJ2-2 | NA | once | TRBV19 | TGTGCCAGTAGTTCTTTTCGGACCGGGGAGCTGTTTTTT | CASSSFRTGELFF
TRBJ2-1 | TRBD2 | few | TRBV20-1 | TGCAGTGCTAGAGCTCTCGGGACTAGCGGGGTTGGGGAGCAGTTCTTC | CSARALGTSGVGEQFF
TRBJ1-1 | TRBD1 | few | TRBV29-1 | TGCACGAGGACGGGACAGGGGTACACTGAAGCTTTCTTT | CTRTGQGYTEAFF
TRBJ2-3 | NA | many | TRBV5-1 | TGTGCCAGCAGTCCAGGGGGGGGGACAGATACGCAGTATTTT | CASSPGGGTDTQYF
TRBJ2-7 | TRBD1 | NA | TRBV15 | TGTGCCACCCGGTCCGACAGGGCAGGCGAGCAGTACTTC | CATRSDRAGEQYF
TRBJ2-1 | TRBD2 | few | TRBV20-1 | TGCAGTGGGAAGGTGGGACTACGGGGTTCCTACAATGAGCAGTTCTTC | CSGKVGLRGSYNEQFF
TRBJ1-2 | NA | few | TRBV20-1 | TGCAGTGCTAGGCGGACCGACCGTTCTAACTATGGCTACACCTTC | CSARRTDRSNYGYTF
TRBJ2-7 | NA | NA | TRBV6-6 | TGTGCCAGCAGCCCATTTAGCTCCTACGAGCAGTACTTC | CASSPFSSYEQYF
TRBJ1-5 | NA | few | TRBV7-8 | TGTGCCAGCAGCTTAGAAGGGTACCAAGGCAATCAGCCCCAGCATTTT | CASSLEGYQGNQPQHF
TRBJ1-5 | TRBD1 | few | TRBV29-1 | TGCAGCGTTGCGCAGACAGGGGATAGCAATCAGCCCCAGCATTTT | CSVAQTGDSNQPQHF
TRBJ2-4 | TRBD1 | NA | TRBV20-1 | TGCAGTGCGACGTTGGACAGGGAAAACATTCAGTACTTC | CSATLDRENIQYF